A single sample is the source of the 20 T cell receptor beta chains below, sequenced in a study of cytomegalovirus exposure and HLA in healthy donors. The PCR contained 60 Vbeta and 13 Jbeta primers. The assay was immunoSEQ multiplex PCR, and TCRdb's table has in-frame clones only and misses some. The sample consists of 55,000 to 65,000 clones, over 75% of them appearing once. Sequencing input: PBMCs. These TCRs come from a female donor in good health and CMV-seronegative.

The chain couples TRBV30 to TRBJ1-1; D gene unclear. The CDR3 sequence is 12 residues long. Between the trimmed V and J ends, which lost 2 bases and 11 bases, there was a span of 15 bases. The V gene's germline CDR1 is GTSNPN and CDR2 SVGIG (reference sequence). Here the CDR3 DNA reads TGTGCCTGGAGTAGTGGCCCGCGGCCGGCTTTCTTT. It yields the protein CAWSSGPRPAFF.

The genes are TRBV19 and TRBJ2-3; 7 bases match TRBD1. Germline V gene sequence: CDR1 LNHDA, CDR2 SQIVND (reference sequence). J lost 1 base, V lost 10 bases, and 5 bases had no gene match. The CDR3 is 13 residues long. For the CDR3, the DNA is TGTGCCACAAACACAGGGGGCACAGATACGCAGTATTTT. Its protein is CATNTGGTDTQYF.

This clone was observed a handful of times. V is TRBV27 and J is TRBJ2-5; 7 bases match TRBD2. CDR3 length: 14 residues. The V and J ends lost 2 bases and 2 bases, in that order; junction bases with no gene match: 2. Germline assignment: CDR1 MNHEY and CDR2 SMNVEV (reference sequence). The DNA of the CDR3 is TGTGCCAGCAGTTTAGCAGCGGGGCAAGAGACCCAGTACTTC. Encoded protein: CASSLAAGQETQYF.

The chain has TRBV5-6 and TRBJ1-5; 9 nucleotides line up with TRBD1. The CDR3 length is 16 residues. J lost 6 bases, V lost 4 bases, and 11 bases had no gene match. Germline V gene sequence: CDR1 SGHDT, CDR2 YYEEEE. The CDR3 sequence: CASSIQGAVISQPQHF. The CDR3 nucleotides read TGTGCCAGCAGCATACAGGGGGCGGTAATCAGTCAGCCCCAGCATTTT.

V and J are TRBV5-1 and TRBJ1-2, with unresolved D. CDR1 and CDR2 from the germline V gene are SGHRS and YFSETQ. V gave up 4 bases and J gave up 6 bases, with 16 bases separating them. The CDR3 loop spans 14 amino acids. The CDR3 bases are TGCGCCAGCAGCCCCCCGACCGCGGTGGATGGCTACACCTTC. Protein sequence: CASSPPTAVDGYTF.

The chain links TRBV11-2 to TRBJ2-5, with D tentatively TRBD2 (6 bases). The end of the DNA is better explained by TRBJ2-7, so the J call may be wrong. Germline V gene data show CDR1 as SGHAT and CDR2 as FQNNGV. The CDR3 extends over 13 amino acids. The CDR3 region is CASSLEGGSEQYF. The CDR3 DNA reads TGTGCCAGCAGCTTAGAGGGAGGTTCCGAGCAGTACTTC.

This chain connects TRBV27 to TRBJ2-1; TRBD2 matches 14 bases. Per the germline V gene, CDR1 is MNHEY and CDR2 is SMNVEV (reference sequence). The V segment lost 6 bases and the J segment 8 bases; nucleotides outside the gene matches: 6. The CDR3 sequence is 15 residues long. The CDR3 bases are TGTGCCAGCAGCTCTGGGACTAGCGGGAGTGATGAGCAGTTCTTC. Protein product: CASSSGTSGSDEQFF.

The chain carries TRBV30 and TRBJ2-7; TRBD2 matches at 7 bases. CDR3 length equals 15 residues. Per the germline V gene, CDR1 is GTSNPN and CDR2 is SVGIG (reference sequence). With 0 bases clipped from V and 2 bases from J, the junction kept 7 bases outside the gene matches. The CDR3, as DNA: TGTGCCTGGAGTGTACTGTCTAGCGGTCCCTACGAGCAGTACTTC. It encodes CAWSVLSSGPYEQYF.

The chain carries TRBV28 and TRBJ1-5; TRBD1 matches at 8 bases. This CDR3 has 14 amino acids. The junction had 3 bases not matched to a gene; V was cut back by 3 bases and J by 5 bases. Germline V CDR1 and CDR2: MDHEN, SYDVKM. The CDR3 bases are TGTGCCAGCAGTTTGACAGGGGATCATCAGCCCCAGCATTTT. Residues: CASSLTGDHQPQHF. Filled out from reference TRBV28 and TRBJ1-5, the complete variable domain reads DVKVTQSSRYLVKRTGEKVFLECVQDMDHENMFWYRQDPGLGLRLIYFSYDVKMKEKGDIPEGYSVSREKKERFSLILESASTNQTSMYLCASSLTGDHQPQHFGDGTRLSIL.

This chain's CDR3 is CASSEGTANTGELFF. The CDR3 bases are TGTGCCAGCAGTGAAGGGACAGCGAACACCGGGGAGCTGTTTTTT. The chain recombines TRBV2 with TRBJ2-2, with D perhaps matching TRBD1 (6 bases). Germline lookup yields CDR1 SNHLY and CDR2 FYNNEI. This CDR3 comprises 15 residues. V lost 1 base to trimming and J lost 0 bases, with 6 bases between them.

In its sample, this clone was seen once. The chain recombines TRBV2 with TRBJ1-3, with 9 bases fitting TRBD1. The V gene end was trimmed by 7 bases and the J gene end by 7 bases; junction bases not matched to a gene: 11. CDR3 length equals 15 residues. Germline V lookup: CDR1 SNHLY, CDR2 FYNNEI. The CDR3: CASTEPGQGGNTIYF. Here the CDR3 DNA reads TGTGCCAGCACCGAACCGGGACAGGGTGGGAACACCATATATTTT.

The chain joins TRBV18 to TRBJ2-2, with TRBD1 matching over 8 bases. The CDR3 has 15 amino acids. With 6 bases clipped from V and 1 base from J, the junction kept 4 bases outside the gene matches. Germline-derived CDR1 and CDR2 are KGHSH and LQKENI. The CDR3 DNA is TGTGCCAGCTCCGAGGGGACAGGGAACACCGGGGAGCTGTTTTTT. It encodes CASSEGTGNTGELFF.

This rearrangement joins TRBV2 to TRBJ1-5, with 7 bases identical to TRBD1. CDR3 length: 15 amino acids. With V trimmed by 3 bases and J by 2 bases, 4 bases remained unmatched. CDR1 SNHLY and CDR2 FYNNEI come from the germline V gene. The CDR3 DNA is TGTGCCAGCAGTGAGACAGGGTGGGGCAATCAGCCCCAGCATTTT. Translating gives CASSETGWGNQPQHF.

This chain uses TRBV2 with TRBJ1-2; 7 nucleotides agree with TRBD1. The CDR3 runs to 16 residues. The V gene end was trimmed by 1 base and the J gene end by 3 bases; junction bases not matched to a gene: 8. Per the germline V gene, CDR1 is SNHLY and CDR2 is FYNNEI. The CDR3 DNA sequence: TGTGCCAGCAGTGAAGTATCAGGGGGGTCGCACTATGGCTACACCTTC. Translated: CASSEVSGGSHYGYTF.

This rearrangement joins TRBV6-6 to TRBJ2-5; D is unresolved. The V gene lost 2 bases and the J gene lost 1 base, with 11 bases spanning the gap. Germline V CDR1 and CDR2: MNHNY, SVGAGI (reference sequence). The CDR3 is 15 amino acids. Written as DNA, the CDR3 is TGTGCCAGCAGTTACGGTGATTATAGCCAAGAGACCCAGTACTTC. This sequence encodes CASSYGDYSQETQYF.

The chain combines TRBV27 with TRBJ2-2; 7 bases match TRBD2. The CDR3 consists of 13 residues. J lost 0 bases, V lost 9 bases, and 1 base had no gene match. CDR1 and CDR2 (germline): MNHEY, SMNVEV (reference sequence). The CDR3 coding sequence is TGTGCCAGGAGCGGGACGAACACCGGGGAGCTGTTTTTT. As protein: CARSGTNTGELFF.

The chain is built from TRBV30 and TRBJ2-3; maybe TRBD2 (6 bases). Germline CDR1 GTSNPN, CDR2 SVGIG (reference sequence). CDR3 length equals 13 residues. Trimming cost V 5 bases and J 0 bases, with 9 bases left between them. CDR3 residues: CAWASGSTDTQYF. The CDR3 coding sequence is TGTGCCTGGGCGAGCGGGAGCACAGATACGCAGTATTTT.

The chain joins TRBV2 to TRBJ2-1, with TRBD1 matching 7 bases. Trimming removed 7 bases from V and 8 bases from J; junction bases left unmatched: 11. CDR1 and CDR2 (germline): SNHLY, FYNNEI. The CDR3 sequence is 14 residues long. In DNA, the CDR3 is TGTGCCAGCAAGACAGGGTCCATCGAGGATGAGCAGTTCTTC. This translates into CASKTGSIEDEQFF.

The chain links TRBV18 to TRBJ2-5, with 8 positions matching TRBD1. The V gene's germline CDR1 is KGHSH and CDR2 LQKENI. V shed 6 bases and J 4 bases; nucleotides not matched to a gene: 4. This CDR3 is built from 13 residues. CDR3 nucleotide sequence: TGTGCCAGCTCCCCCGGACAGGGAGAGACCCAGTACTTC. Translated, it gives CASSPGQGETQYF.

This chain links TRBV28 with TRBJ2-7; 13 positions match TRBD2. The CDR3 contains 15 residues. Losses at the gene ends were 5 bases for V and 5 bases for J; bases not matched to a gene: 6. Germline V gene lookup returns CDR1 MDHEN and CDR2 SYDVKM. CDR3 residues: CASSPWTSGSNEQYF. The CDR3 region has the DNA TGTGCCAGCAGTCCCTGGACTAGCGGGAGCAACGAGCAGTACTTC.